Presented here are 26 T cell receptor beta chains from one specimen sequenced in a study of T cell changes during pregnancy in multiple sclerosis. Clones were read by immunoSEQ multiplex PCR, and TCRdb kept only the in-frame ones, dropping some. The sample yields some 70,000 clones, less than 95% seen once. This material consisted of peripheral blood, taken in the third trimester of pregnancy. The origin of the receptors is a female donor with multiple sclerosis, enrolled in a pregnancy study.

The CDR3 region is CASSPGLAGAGTGELFF. CDR3 DNA: TGTGCCAGCAGCCCCGGACTAGCGGGAGCAGGCACCGGGGAGCTGTTTTTT. The rearrangement links TRBV7-2 to TRBJ2-2; 13 bases fit TRBD2. There are 17 residues in the CDR3. From germline, CDR1 is SGHTA and CDR2 FQGNSA. V trimming: 5 bases; J trimming: 4 bases; junction bases outside the gene matches: 7.

This rearrangement joins TRBV6-5 to TRBJ1-1; D uncertain. V lost 2 bases and J 7 bases, leaving 11 bases between the germline ends. The CDR3 length is 13 residues. CDR1 is MNHEY, CDR2 SVGAGI, per germline. Here the CDR3 reads CASSYPGLGEAFF. In DNA form, the CDR3 reads TGTGCCAGCAGTTACCCGGGTCTTGGTGAAGCTTTCTTT.

The chain uses TRBV7-2 and TRBJ2-2, with 14 bases that match TRBD2. Trimming at V came to 4 bases and at J to 1 base, leaving 2 bases not matched to a gene. The CDR3 has 17 residues. Germline V CDR1 and CDR2: SGHTA, FQGNSA. CDR3 bases: TGTGCCAGCAGCTCGGGACTAGCGGGGGTGAACACCGGGGAGCTGTTTTTT. Its protein is CASSSGLAGVNTGELFF.

This sequence joins TRBV6-1 and TRBJ1-5, with 9 bases lining up with TRBD1. The CDR3 is 14 residues long. Looked up from germline, CDR1 is MNHNS and CDR2 is SASEGT. Trimming cost V 9 bases and J 3 bases; bases outside gene matches: 6. In nucleotides, the CDR3 is TGTGCCAGTAACAGGGGGCTTGACAATCAGCCCCAGCATTTT. Protein product: CASNRGLDNQPQHF.

This chain joins TRBV4-2 and TRBJ1-3; D remains ambiguous. Trimming took 0 bases from V and 0 from J, leaving 9 bases between them. This CDR3 comprises 16 residues. CDR1 is LGHNA and CDR2 is YNFKEQ in the germline V gene. The CDR3 DNA sequence: TGTGCCAGCAGCCAAGATCGGGCGGGCTCTGGAAACACCATATATTTT. It encodes CASSQDRAGSGNTIYF.

This chain uses TRBV6-1 with TRBJ1-5, with a weak D call TRBD1 (5 bases). The germline V gene has CDR1 MNHNS and CDR2 SASEGT. The CDR3 spans 14 residues. V was pared by 3 bases and J by 1 base, with 7 bases between. CDR3 nucleotides: TGTGCCAGCAGTGACGGGGGGAGCAATCAGCCCCAGCATTTT. It is translated as CASSDGGSNQPQHF.

The chain employs TRBV25-1 and TRBJ2-2; D may be TRBD1 (6 bases). The CDR3 has 14 amino acids. The germline CDR1 and CDR2 sequences are MGHDK and SYGVNS. V lost 1 base to trimming and J lost 3 bases, with 6 bases between them. Here the CDR3 reads CASSEWTDTGELFF. The CDR3 nucleotides read TGTGCCAGCAGTGAATGGACAGACACCGGGGAGCTGTTTTTT. The full variable domain, rest sourced from reference TRBV25-1 and TRBJ2-2, is EADIYQTPRYLVIGTGKKITLECSQTMGHDKMYWYQQDPGMELHLIHYSYGVNSTEKGDLSSESTVSRIRTEHFPLTLESARPSHTSQYLCASSEWTDTGELFFGEGSRLTVL.

The chain is built from TRBV27 and TRBJ2-6, with D possibly being TRBD1 (6 bases). The V end was cut by 7 bases, the J end by 2 bases, with 18 bases between. This CDR3 contains 17 residues. Germline values: CDR1 MNHEY, CDR2 SMNVEV (reference sequence). This CDR3 is CASMGRGRAPGANVLTF. Here the CDR3 DNA reads TGTGCCAGCATGGGCAGGGGCCGGGCTCCTGGGGCCAACGTCCTGACTTTC.

The V gene is TRBV30, the J gene TRBJ1-2; D is unclear. Trimming pared 1 base from V and 8 bases from J, leaving 11 bases between. This CDR3 has 12 amino acids. From germline, CDR1 is GTSNPN and CDR2 SVGIG (reference sequence). The CDR3 DNA follows: TGTGCCTGGAGTGACGGAGGAAGAGGCTACACCTTC. This translates into CAWSDGGRGYTF.

This rearrangement joins TRBV7-2 to TRBJ2-1, with D unclear. The CDR3 contains 14 residues. CDR1 is SGHTA and CDR2 is FQGNSA in the germline V gene. V lost 1 base and J lost 6, with 10 bases in between. CDR3 amino acids: CASSLGYSFNEQFF. For the CDR3, the DNA is TGTGCCAGCAGCTTAGGATATAGCTTCAATGAGCAGTTCTTC.

Comments on this clone: Other DNA variants within this sample encode the same CDR3. This chain links TRBV6-6 with TRBJ1-5; D is undetermined. The germline V gene encodes CDR1 MNHNY and CDR2 SVGAGI (reference sequence). This CDR3 spans 12 amino acids. V lost 4 bases and J 4 bases, leaving 5 bases between the germline ends. The CDR3 nucleotides read TGTGCCAGCAGTTTTTTAAATCAGCCCCAGCATTTT. Translation: CASSFLNQPQHF.

The chain is built from TRBV4-1 and TRBJ1-5, with D possibly matching TRBD1 (6 bases). V lost 3 bases to trimming and J lost 3 bases, with 12 bases between them. The CDR3 is 15 amino acids. Germline V gene sequence: CDR1 MGHRA, CDR2 YSYEKL. CDR3 in amino acids: CASSQEQGVNQPQHF. For the CDR3, the DNA is TGCGCCAGCAGCCAGGAACAGGGTGTCAATCAGCCCCAGCATTTT.

The rearrangement links TRBV6-5 to TRBJ1-5; TRBD1 might be the D (6 bases). The CDR3 is made up of 15 amino acids. Germline loops: CDR1 MNHEY, CDR2 SVGAGI. V was trimmed by 0 bases and J by 4 bases, leaving 10 bases between them. This chain's CDR3 is CASSYSPGENQPQHF. CDR3 coding DNA: TGTGCCAGCAGTTACTCCCCAGGGGAGAATCAGCCCCAGCATTTT.

The chain combines TRBV6-6 with TRBJ1-3; D gene ambiguous. CDR1 and CDR2 from the germline V gene are MNHNY and SVGAGI (reference sequence). Trimming left V 6 bases short and J 7 bases short, with 7 bases between. CDR3 size: 11 residues. The chain's CDR3 is CASSLSNTIYF. The CDR3 nucleotides are TGTGCCAGCAGCCTGAGCAACACCATATATTTT.

V is TRBV30 and J is TRBJ1-2; 8 nucleotides align to TRBD1. Germline trimming cut 3 bases from V and 10 bases from J; bases unmatched to any gene: 10. CDR1 is GTSNPN and CDR2 is SVGIG in the germline V gene (reference sequence). The CDR3 consists of 13 residues. The CDR3 sequence is CAWSGGQVIDYTF. In DNA form, the CDR3 reads TGTGCCTGGAGCGGGGGACAGGTGATCGACTACACCTTC. Supplemented by reference TRBV30 and TRBJ1-2, the full variable domain reads SQTIHQWPATLVQPVGSPLSLECTVEGTSNPNLYWYRQAAGRGLQLLFYSVGIGQISSEVPQNLSASRPQDRQFILSSKKLLLSDSGFYLCAWSGGQVIDYTFGSGTRLTVV.

The chain has TRBV19 and TRBJ1-1; 8 nucleotides align to TRBD1. In germline, CDR1 is LNHDA, CDR2 SQIVND (reference sequence). The CDR3 consists of 13 residues. After removal of 5 bases from V and 7 bases from J, the junction contained 6 bases not matched to a gene. CDR3 nucleotide sequence: TGTGCCAGTAGTGCCAGACAGGGGATTGAAGCTTTCTTT. Protein: CASSARQGIEAFF.

This sequence joins TRBV30 and TRBJ2-5; 12 nucleotides agree with TRBD2. V lost 1 base to trimming and J lost 2 bases; unmatched junction nucleotides: 5. Germline CDR1 GTSNPN, CDR2 SVGIG (reference sequence). The CDR3 extends over 16 amino acids. The CDR3 loop is CAWSEGLAGGQETQYF. CDR3 bases: TGTGCCTGGAGTGAGGGCCTAGCGGGGGGGCAAGAGACCCAGTACTTC.

In this sample, this clone turned up once. The chain is built from TRBV18 and TRBJ2-7; 8 bases agree with TRBD1. This CDR3 comprises 15 residues. The J segment lost 3 bases and the V segment lost 2 bases, leaving 6 bases of the junction unmatched. Germline V gene lookup returns CDR1 KGHSH and CDR2 LQKENI. CDR3 bases: TGTGCCAGCTCACCAAGGACAGGGACATACTACGAGCAGTACTTC. Its protein product is CASSPRTGTYYEQYF.

J is TRBJ2-5 and V is TRBV30; 7 bases fit TRBD2. CDR3 size: 10 residues. CDR1 is GTSNPN, CDR2 SVGIG, per germline (reference sequence). This CDR3 is CAGGVETQYF. Here the CDR3 DNA reads TGTGCGGGGGGGGTGGAGACCCAGTACTTC.

This clone was counted once. J is TRBJ1-2 and V is TRBV7-3, with D possibly being TRBD1 (5 bases). This CDR3 has 13 residues. The V gene lost 5 bases and the J gene lost 7 bases, with 14 bases spanning the gap. Germline V gene data show CDR1 as SGHTA and CDR2 as FQGTGA. Here the CDR3 reads CASSQGPTSGYTF. As DNA, the CDR3 is TGTGCCAGCAGCCAGGGTCCGACATCTGGCTACACCTTC.

This chain joins TRBV27 and TRBJ1-2; weak D call: TRBD1 (5 bases). V lost 6 bases and J 4 bases, leaving 15 bases between the germline ends. Germline values: CDR1 MNHEY, CDR2 SMNVEV (reference sequence). This CDR3 region has 14 residues. The CDR3 DNA follows: TGTGCCAGCAGACCGAGCAGGGAATCCTATGGCTACACCTTC. This encodes CASRPSRESYGYTF.

This sequence joins TRBV27 and TRBJ1-2; 7 bases agree with TRBD1. Germline values: CDR1 MNHEY, CDR2 SMNVEV (reference sequence). This CDR3 comprises 14 residues. Germline trimming cut 6 bases from V and 2 bases from J; bases unmatched to any gene: 6. The CDR3 here is CASSRGVPNYGYTF. The DNA for the CDR3 is TGTGCCAGCAGCAGGGGGGTGCCGAACTATGGCTACACCTTC.

This chain links TRBV30 with TRBJ2-6; TRBD1 agrees at 7 bases. CDR1 GTSNPN and CDR2 SVGIG come from the germline V gene (reference sequence). V lost 0 bases to trimming and J lost 1 base; unmatched junction nucleotides: 6. The CDR3 has 17 residues. The CDR3 is CAWSVRGGISGANVLTF. For the CDR3, the DNA is TGTGCCTGGAGTGTACGAGGGGGCATATCTGGGGCCAACGTCCTGACTTTC.

The V gene is TRBV7-8, the J gene TRBJ1-1; 10 bases match TRBD1. After removal of 2 bases from V and 6 bases from J, the junction contained 9 bases not matched to a gene. The germline V gene has CDR1 SGHVS and CDR2 FQNEAQ. This CDR3 contains 16 residues. In nucleotides, the CDR3 is TGTGCCAGCAGCTTATCAAGGACAGGGGGTGTCCCTGAAGCTTTCTTT. Translating it yields CASSLSRTGGVPEAFF.

DNA for the CDR3: TGTGCCATTTCACCGGGGTCCGCCTACAATGAGCAGTTCTTC. Its translation: CAISPGSAYNEQFF. This rearrangement joins TRBV6-5 to TRBJ2-1, with a possible D match to TRBD2 (5 bases). The CDR3 is 14 residues long. The V gene lost 10 bases and the J gene lost 2 bases, with 15 bases spanning the gap. Germline values: CDR1 MNHEY, CDR2 SVGAGI.

The chain has TRBV5-6 and TRBJ1-6; possibly TRBD1 for D (6 bases). The length of the CDR3 is 14 residues. The V gene lost 4 bases and the J gene lost 6 bases, with 11 bases spanning the gap. Per germline, CDR1 SGHDT and CDR2 YYEEEE. This chain's CDR3 is CASSPGHLNSPLHF. The CDR3 nucleotides are TGTGCCAGCAGCCCGGGACACCTTAATTCACCCCTCCACTTT.